The rows below give T cell receptor beta chains drawn from one sample of a study of control samples from healthy donors and cancer patients. Sequencing was performed with immunoSEQ multiplex PCR; in TCRdb, only in-frame clones are kept and a portion is missing. The table lists 200,000 or so clones, roughly 94% of them singletons, with approximately 1.4% in the top ten. The sample comprised blood. These receptors were collected from a man aged 45-65 years in good health. Each CDR3 is given with its conserved first and last residue.

j_call: TRBJ2-2
v_call: TRBV24-1
cdr3_aa: CATSDPQGTYGTGELFF

j_call: TRBJ2-1
v_call: TRBV7-9
cdr3_aa: CASSPHWAGVYNEQFF

j_call: TRBJ2-3
v_call: TRBV24-1
cdr3_aa: CATSDFEGGPDTQYF

j_call: TRBJ2-7
v_call: TRBV12-3/TRBV12-4
cdr3_aa: CASSLEGGYEQYF

j_call: TRBJ2-1
v_call: TRBV7-2
cdr3_aa: CASSLGVGEREQFF

j_call: TRBJ2-1
v_call: TRBV11-1
cdr3_aa: CASSATSGVYNEQFF

j_call: TRBJ2-1
v_call: TRBV6-2/TRBV6-3
cdr3_aa: CASSQGGGLYNEQFF

j_call: TRBJ1-6
v_call: TRBV6-5
cdr3_aa: CASRQGDYNSPLHF

j_call: TRBJ2-3
v_call: TRBV7-9
cdr3_aa: CASSLAGSTDTQYF

j_call: TRBJ2-1
v_call: TRBV19
cdr3_aa: CASRGGLRYNEQFF

j_call: TRBJ2-5
v_call: TRBV24-1
cdr3_aa: CATSDLDRSETQYF

j_call: TRBJ2-1
v_call: TRBV5-1
cdr3_aa: CASSLEGFYNEQFF

j_call: TRBJ2-1
v_call: TRBV24-1
cdr3_aa: CATGFSGQFVGNEQFF

j_call: TRBJ2-7
v_call: TRBV19
cdr3_aa: CASSTLAGTTRYEQYF

j_call: TRBJ1-2
v_call: TRBV7-2
cdr3_aa: CASSPGGDPSYGYTF

j_call: TRBJ1-5
v_call: TRBV6-5
cdr3_aa: CASSSGTGDHQPQHF

j_call: TRBJ2-5
v_call: TRBV30
cdr3_aa: CAWSLGQSYQETQYF

j_call: TRBJ2-6
v_call: TRBV19
cdr3_aa: CASTLGGTGANVLTF

j_call: TRBJ2-3
v_call: TRBV6-2/TRBV6-3
cdr3_aa: CASSSFRTDTQYF

j_call: TRBJ2-1
v_call: TRBV29-1
cdr3_aa: CSTSPWEPNEQFF

j_call: TRBJ1-5
v_call: TRBV27
cdr3_aa: CASSMGQGIDRNQPQHF

j_call: TRBJ1-1
v_call: TRBV9
cdr3_aa: CASSVMGEAVPEF

j_call: TRBJ2-1
v_call: TRBV6-5
cdr3_aa: CASSFARDGYNEQFF

j_call: TRBJ1-1
v_call: TRBV7-8
cdr3_aa: CASSLTMNTEAFF

j_call: TRBJ2-5
v_call: TRBV29-1
cdr3_aa: CSAGYEETQYF

j_call: TRBJ2-6
v_call: TRBV10-3
cdr3_aa: CAISESTPGQGGYVLTF

j_call: TRBJ1-5
v_call: TRBV7-2
cdr3_aa: CASSSGRALPQHF

j_call: TRBJ2-3
v_call: TRBV5-1
cdr3_aa: CASSLEGGRTDTQYF